This T cell receptor (beta chain) was identified in a study of neurological immune-mediated disorders. Study-wide points: HTLV-1-associated myelopathy had the most TCR clonal expansion, whereas multiple sclerosis had the least (lower than in healthy controls). No CDR3 amino acid sequences recurred among expanded clones across subjects, suggesting private repertoires in all groups.

J was trimmed by 1 base and V by 4 bases; bases with no gene match: 5. The germline CDR1 and CDR2 sequences are SQVTM and ANQGSEA. This CDR3 has 16 amino acids. Synthesis of cDNA was carried out by template-switch 5'RACE. The reaction used 10-nucleotide random UMIs. From the 5' RACE reads, TCRdb called clonotypes with MiXCR, one entry per CDR3 protein. The repertoire holds 25,000 to 35,000 distinct CDR3 sequences, with more than 10% as singletons. This clonotype came up many times. Its target is unknown. The chain has TRBV29-1 and TRBJ2-6, with 9 bases lining up with TRBD1. The sequenced sample consisted of PBMCs. This receptor was taken from a man aged 60 to 69 in good health. The CDR3: CSVVPGQGSGANVLTF. The CDR3 nucleotides are TGCAGCGTTGTCCCGGGACAGGGATCTGGGGCCAACGTCCTGACTTTC.